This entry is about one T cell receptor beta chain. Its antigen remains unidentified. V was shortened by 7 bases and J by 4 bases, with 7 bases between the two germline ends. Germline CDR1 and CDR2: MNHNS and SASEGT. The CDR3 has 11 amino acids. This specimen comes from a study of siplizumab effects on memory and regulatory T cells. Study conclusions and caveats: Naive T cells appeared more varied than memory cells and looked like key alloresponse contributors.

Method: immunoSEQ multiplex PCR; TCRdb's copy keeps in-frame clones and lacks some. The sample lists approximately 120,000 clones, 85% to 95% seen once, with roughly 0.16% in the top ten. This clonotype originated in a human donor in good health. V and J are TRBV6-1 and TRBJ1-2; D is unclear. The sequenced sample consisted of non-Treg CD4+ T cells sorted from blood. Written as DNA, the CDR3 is TGTGCCAGCACCGACTTCTATGGCTACACCTTC. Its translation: CASTDFYGYTF.